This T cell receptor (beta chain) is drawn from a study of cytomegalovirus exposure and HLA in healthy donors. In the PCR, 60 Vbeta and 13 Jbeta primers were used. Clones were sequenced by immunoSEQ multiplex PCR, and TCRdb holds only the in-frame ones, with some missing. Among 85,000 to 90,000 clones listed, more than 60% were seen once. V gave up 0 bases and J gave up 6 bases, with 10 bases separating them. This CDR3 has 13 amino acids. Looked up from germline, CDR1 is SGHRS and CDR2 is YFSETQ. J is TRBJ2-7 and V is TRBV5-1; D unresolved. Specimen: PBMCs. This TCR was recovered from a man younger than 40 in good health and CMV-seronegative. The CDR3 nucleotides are TGCGCCAGCAGCTTGGGGGTGACGGGCGAGCAGTACTTC. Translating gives CASSLGVTGEQYF.